The clone carrying this TCR beta chain was counted at least ten times. This specimen belongs to a study of spatial heterogeneity in lung cancer. The overall study: Each distinct TCR and UMI combination averaged more than ten appearances in raw reads.

The CDR3 has 15 amino acids. Trimming took 3 bases from V and 8 from J, leaving 19 bases between them. Germline-derived CDR1 and CDR2 are MNHEY and SMNVEV (reference sequence). Time point reported: sample taken at primary tumor resection. Tumor, nontumor lung or frozen PBMC supplied whole RNA, sequenced without sorting. MiXCR, applied by TCRdb to the 5' RACE reads, yields one record per CDR3 protein. The sample records about 92,000 distinct CDR3 sequences, approximately 12% being singletons. The V call is TRBV27, the J call TRBJ1-2; unclear D gene. The TCR originated in a male donor with early-stage non-small cell lung cancer. The sample was PBMCs, taken at surgery. CDR3 DNA: TGTGCCAGCAGTTTGTCCGGACGGGCCGGGGTAGGCTACACCTTC. Residues: CASSLSGRAGVGYTF.